The next 22 T cell receptor beta chains were all read from a single sample in a study of patients and donors after allogeneic stem cell transplantation. Via MiXCR, TCRdb re-called the RT-PCR reads, giving one row per CDR3 protein. The sample has some 880,000 distinct CDR3 sequences; roughly 18% are singletons. Sequenced material: blood, either unsorted or a sorted T cell fraction (not recorded which). The receptors were sampled from a human donor who was either an allogeneic HSCT recipient or a stem cell or donor lymphocyte infusion donor (not recorded which). It is not recorded whose cells these are; they may come from a transplant donor.

This clonotype was found a few times. V gene TRBV5-1 combines with J gene TRBJ1-2; D not certain. The CDR3 loop spans 13 amino acids. The germline V gene encodes CDR1 SGHRS and CDR2 YFSETQ. V was clipped by 0 bases and J by 5 bases, with 8 bases between them. CDR3 DNA sequence: TGCGCCAGCAGCTTGGATAGTGGATATGGCTACACCTTC. Protein: CASSLDSGYGYTF.

The chain uses TRBV4-1 and TRBJ2-7, with D maybe TRBD2 (5 bases). Germline V gives CDR1 MGHRA, CDR2 YSYEKL. V dropped 4 bases and J dropped 3 bases, with 16 bases sitting between them. This CDR3 contains 15 residues. The DNA for the CDR3 is TGCGCCAGCAGCCTCGCTGATTCGGGGTTCTACGAGCAGTACTTC. This codes for CASSLADSGFYEQYF.

This clonotype came up many times. The chain links TRBV6-2 or TRBV6-3 to TRBJ2-1; D is possibly TRBD2 (5 bases). V shed 3 bases and J shed 0 bases, with 15 bases lying between them. The germline CDR1 and CDR2 sequences are MNHEY and SVGEGT. This CDR3 is 17 amino acids long. The CDR3 loop reads CASSYSRLSFSYNEQFF. As DNA, the CDR3 is TGTGCCAGCAGTTATAGCCGACTAAGCTTCTCCTACAATGAGCAGTTCTTC.

This clonotype was counted between two and nine times. This chain connects TRBV7-2 to TRBJ1-1; 8 bases agree with TRBD1. Unmatched junction bases numbered 7, after V lost 4 bases and J lost 3 bases. This CDR3 is 15 amino acids long. In germline, CDR1 is SGHTA, CDR2 FQGNSA. CDR3 bases: TGTGCCAGCAGCTACTTCAGGGGGCTGTACACTGAAGCTTTCTTT. This gives the protein CASSYFRGLYTEAFF.

There are a few counts of this clonotype. The genes are TRBV20-1 and TRBJ1-5; no reliable D call. The germline V and J ends were trimmed by 2 bases and 3 bases, with 14 bases remaining between them. The CDR3 is made up of 15 amino acids. The V gene's germline CDR1 is DFQATT and CDR2 SNEGSKA (reference sequence). CDR3 amino acids: CSARKVAGPNQPQHF. The CDR3, as DNA: TGCAGTGCTAGAAAGGTGGCAGGACCCAATCAGCCCCAGCATTTT.

In this sample, this clonotype turned up a few times. The V gene is TRBV7-4, the J gene TRBJ2-1, with TRBD1 identical over 7 bases. The germline CDR1 and CDR2 sequences are SGHVT and SQSDAQ. The CDR3 loop spans 16 amino acids. V dropped 4 bases and J dropped 3; count of bases not matched to a gene: 9. The CDR3 protein is CASSSGTGALYNEQFF. CDR3 in DNA: TGTGCCAGCAGCTCGGGAACAGGGGCCCTCTACAATGAGCAGTTCTTC.

This clonotype was observed a few times. The CDR3 spells CAWRGLAGSSYEQYF. CDR3 nucleotide sequence: TGTGCCTGGAGGGGACTAGCGGGTAGCTCCTACGAGCAGTACTTC. The chain combines TRBV30 with TRBJ2-7; 12 bases are a match to TRBD2. The CDR3 loop spans 15 amino acids. Germline-derived CDR1 and CDR2 are GTSNPN and SVGIG (reference sequence). V was clipped by 3 bases and J by 0 bases; unmatched bases: 3.

This chain connects TRBV24-1 to TRBJ2-3; D possibly corresponds to TRBD2 (6 bases). Trimming removed 8 bases from V and 1 base from J, with 9 bases in between. Per germline, CDR1 KGHDR and CDR2 SFDVKD. This CDR3 contains 13 residues. CDR3 residues: CATTGSRTDTQYF. Written as DNA, the CDR3 is TGTGCCACCACCGGGAGCCGCACAGATACGCAGTATTTT.

This sequence joins TRBV5-5 and TRBJ2-7, with 7 positions matching TRBD2. This CDR3 comprises 14 residues. Trimming took 2 bases from V and 3 from J; bases not matched to a gene: 5. Looked up from germline, CDR1 is SGHKS and CDR2 is YYEKEE (reference sequence). CDR3 in DNA: TGTGCCAGCAGCTTCTACGGGGACTACTACGAGCAGTACTTC. Protein sequence: CASSFYGDYYEQYF.

The chain combines TRBV25-1 with TRBJ2-3; 9 nucleotides match TRBD2. The V and J ends lost 0 bases and 0 bases, in that order; junction bases with no gene match: 4. The CDR3 consists of 17 residues. CDR1 and CDR2 from the germline V gene are MGHDK and SYGVNS. The CDR3 reads CASSEYAGGPSTDTQYF. The CDR3 bases are TGTGCCAGCAGTGAATATGCGGGAGGGCCTAGCACAGATACGCAGTATTTT.

The chain joins TRBV30 to TRBJ1-1, with a possible D match to TRBD1 (5 bases). V lost 2 bases and J lost 5, with 15 bases in between. From germline, CDR1 is GTSNPN and CDR2 SVGIG (reference sequence). This CDR3 comprises 14 residues. CDR3 nucleotides: TGTGCCTGGAGTCTTGACGGGGGGTGGACTGAAGCTTTCTTT. As protein: CAWSLDGGWTEAFF.

This clonotype was observed a handful of times. The CDR3 spells CASSYSRGASHYGYTF. The CDR3 DNA sequence: TGTGCCAGCAGTTACTCGAGGGGGGCGAGCCATTATGGCTACACCTTC. This rearrangement joins TRBV6-5 to TRBJ1-2; TRBD1 is a possible D gene (6 bases). The V end was cut by 0 bases, the J end by 5 bases, with 16 bases between. The germline V gene encodes CDR1 MNHEY and CDR2 SVGAGI. CDR3 length: 16 residues.

This clonotype came up many times. The DNA of the CDR3 is TGCAGTGCTAGTAGGAATGAGCAGTTCTTC. Amino acid sequence: CSASRNEQFF. V is TRBV20-1 and J is TRBJ2-1; D is unresolved. Germline V gene sequence: CDR1 DFQATT, CDR2 SNEGSKA (reference sequence). The CDR3 extends over 10 amino acids. Trimming shortened V by 3 bases and J by 7 bases, and 4 bases separated the two germline ends.

J is TRBJ1-6 and V is TRBV15; D ambiguous. Germline V lookup: CDR1 LNHNV, CDR2 YYDKDF (reference sequence). V shed 4 bases and J shed 10 bases, with 14 bases lying between them. The CDR3 totals 14 residues. The CDR3 loop reads CATSNDFSRSPLHF. Written as DNA, the CDR3 is TGTGCCACCAGCAACGATTTTTCAAGATCACCCCTCCACTTT.

This clonotype was seen a few times. The chain links TRBV5-1 to TRBJ2-5; 8 nucleotides align to TRBD2. The J segment lost 2 bases and the V segment lost 5 bases, leaving 5 bases of the junction unmatched. CDR3 length equals 14 residues. Germline V gene data show CDR1 as SGHRS and CDR2 as YFSETQ. CDR3 bases: TGCGCCAGCAGAATACTAGCGGTACAAGAGACCCAGTACTTC. Translated, it gives CASRILAVQETQYF.

As for this clonotype: This may stem from a read error, because a much larger clone lies one nucleotide away. This chain links TRBV11-2 with TRBJ1-1; D call uncertain. V lost 6 bases to trimming and J lost 0 bases, with 8 bases between them. Germline V lookup: CDR1 SGHAT, CDR2 FQNNGV. This CDR3 has 13 residues. CDR3 loop: CASRPYMNTEAFF. The CDR3 DNA reads as TGTGCCAGCAGGCCCTATATGAACACTGAAGCTTTCTTT.

This clonotype was found a few times. Here the CDR3 DNA reads TGTGTGGTCTGGTTGGGGACTGAAGCTTTCTTT. Translation: CVVWLGTEAFF. J is TRBJ1-1 and V is TRBV28; D is unresolved. CDR1 MDHEN and CDR2 SYDVKM come from the germline V gene. The CDR3 length is 11 residues.

This clonotype was observed a few times. This chain uses TRBV12-3 or TRBV12-4 with TRBJ2-5; 7 bases map to TRBD2. CDR3 length equals 15 residues. J was trimmed by 5 bases and V by 1 base; bases with no gene match: 7. The CDR3 DNA sequence: TGTGCCAGCAGTTTAGATGGGGGGGGTTTGGAGACCCAGTACTTC. Its protein product is CASSLDGGGLETQYF.

For this clonotype: A read error may explain this, as a much larger clone is one base away. The genes are TRBV7-2 and TRBJ2-7; a possible D gene is TRBD2 (7 bases). Germline V CDR1 and CDR2: SGHTA, FQGNSA. This CDR3 has 13 residues. Here the CDR3 DNA reads TGTGCCAGCAGATTAGGGGGGGCCTACGAGCAGTACTTC. Amino acid sequence: CASRLGGAYEQYF.

This clonotype occurred a few times. The rearrangement joins TRBV25-1 to TRBJ2-1; possible D gene TRBD2, 6 bases. Between the trimmed V and J ends, which lost 5 bases and 15 bases, there was a span of 17 bases. The CDR3 is 12 amino acids. The germline V gene encodes CDR1 MGHDK and CDR2 SYGVNS. Here the CDR3 reads CASSPQAGRRFF. The CDR3 DNA is TGTGCCAGCAGTCCCCAAGCGGGCCGACGGTTCTTC. Supplemented by reference TRBV25-1 and TRBJ2-1, the full variable domain reads EADIYQTPRYLVIGTGKKITLECSQTMGHDKMYWYQQDPGMELHLIHYSYGVNSTEKGDLSSESTVSRIRTEHFPLTLESARPSHTSQYLCASSPQAGRRFFGPGTRLTVL.

This clonotype appeared a few times. The chain has TRBV6-1 and TRBJ2-2; TRBD2 agrees at 8 bases. CDR3 size: 15 residues. Per the germline V gene, CDR1 is MNHNS and CDR2 is SASEGT. V was clipped by 6 bases and J by 5 bases; unmatched bases: 8. CDR3 nucleotide sequence: TGTGCCAGCAGCCTCGGGGGGGGCGAAACCGGGGAGCTGTTTTTT. Translation gives CASSLGGGETGELFF.

The chain combines TRBV5-1 with TRBJ2-1; 9 bases align to TRBD2. CDR1 is SGHRS, CDR2 YFSETQ, per germline. The junction had 6 bases not matched to a gene; V was cut back by 0 bases and J by 5 bases. The CDR3 is 16 residues long. This CDR3 reads CASSLVASGAHNEQFF. The CDR3 DNA is TGCGCCAGCAGCTTGGTGGCTAGCGGGGCCCACAATGAGCAGTTCTTC.